The entry below gives a single TCR beta chain sequence along with its context. Germline values: CDR1 GTSNPN, CDR2 SVGIG (reference sequence). Trimming removed 3 bases from V and 2 bases from J, with 5 bases in between. This CDR3 spans 11 amino acids. TCR beta CDR3 regions were amplified from RNA transcripts. HTBI-primed RT-PCR formed the first round, and a multiplex PCR formed the second. TCRdb passed the multiplex PCR reads through MiXCR, listing each CDR3 protein once. The data hold about 180,000 distinct CDR3 sequences, with approximately 38% observed a single time. The data were taken from a study of Graves' ophthalmopathy and Graves' hyperthyroidism.

The source of this sequence is a woman in her thirties or forties with Graves' ophthalmopathy. This chain links TRBV30 with TRBJ2-7; no clear D. Material: peripheral blood. CDR3 sequence (DNA): TGTGCCTGGAGCTCTGCCTACGAGCAGTACTTC. Its translation is CAWSSAYEQYF.